These 16 T cell receptor beta chains came from one sample sequenced in a study of beta chain features in type 1 diabetes. Every isolated RNA sample was fully reverse transcribed, so sequencing captured expressed TCRB transcripts. Generated by immunoSEQ multiplex PCR, the TCRdb table keeps only in-frame clones and is missing some. The sample has about 140,000 clones; about 13% are singletons. Antigens for these TCRs are unknown. Study-wide results and caveats: When Type 1 diabetes patients were examined, their TCRB CDR3s proved moderately but significantly shorter in all four CD4+ subsets.

The sequencing sample was made of central memory CD4+ T cells from blood. These receptors were obtained from a man aged 18 to 29 with type 1 diabetes.

V and J are TRBV9 and TRBJ1-4; D not certain. V lost 3 bases and J 7 bases, leaving 10 bases between the germline ends. Germline V gene data show CDR1 as SGDLS and CDR2 as YYNGEE. CDR3 length: 13 residues. The CDR3 region is CASSADWAEKLFF. CDR3 DNA: TGTGCCAGCAGCGCCGACTGGGCTGAAAAACTGTTTTTT.

This clone showed up just a few times. J is TRBJ2-1 and V is TRBV15; TRBD1 might be the D (6 bases). V was cut by 0 bases and J by 6 bases, with 9 bases left in between. From germline, CDR1 is LNHNV and CDR2 YYDKDF (reference sequence). This CDR3 comprises 14 residues. The CDR3 bases are TGTGCCACCAGCAGAGAAGCCAGGGGCAATGAGCAGTTCTTC. It is translated as CATSREARGNEQFF.

In this sample, this clone turned up a few times. The CDR3 region is CASTPQQGVETQYF. CDR3 DNA sequence: TGTGCCAGCACCCCACAACAGGGGGTTGAGACCCAGTACTTC. This sequence joins TRBV6-6 and TRBJ2-5, with 8 bases that match TRBD1. CDR1 is MNHNY and CDR2 is SVGAGI in the germline V gene (reference sequence). The V segment lost 7 bases and the J segment 5 bases; nucleotides outside the gene matches: 9. This CDR3 has 14 amino acids.

This clone was counted a few times. The chain employs TRBV27 and TRBJ2-1, with 9 positions matching TRBD2. The germline V gene encodes CDR1 MNHEY and CDR2 SMNVEV (reference sequence). The CDR3 is 15 residues long. V shed 5 bases and J 3 bases; nucleotides not matched to a gene: 5. In DNA form, the CDR3 reads TGTGCCAGCAGTACCCCTAGCGGGGACTACAATGAGCAGTTCTTC. Translated, it gives CASSTPSGDYNEQFF.

This clone has a count of ten or more. The J gene is TRBJ2-7, the V gene TRBV18; 7 nucleotides line up with TRBD1. Germline CDR1 is KGHSH and CDR2 is LQKENI. The CDR3 runs to 15 residues. V gave up 0 bases and J gave up 5 bases; unmatched junction bases: 7. The CDR3 DNA follows: TGTGCCAGCTCACCACCGAACAGGGGTTCCCACGAGCAGTACTTC. This codes for CASSPPNRGSHEQYF.

This clone was detected only a few times. The CDR3 DNA reads as TGCAGCGTTGACTTCCAGGGATTAAACTATGGCTACACCTTC. This gives the protein CSVDFQGLNYGYTF. This chain uses TRBV29-1 with TRBJ1-2; D may be TRBD1 (5 bases). CDR1 and CDR2 (germline): SQVTM, ANQGSEA. This CDR3 spans 14 amino acids. V lost 3 bases to trimming and J lost 2 bases, with 13 bases between them.

A few counts support this clone. This rearrangement joins TRBV6-1 to TRBJ2-7; 7 bases agree with TRBD1. The ends lost 6 bases at V and 4 bases at J; junction bases unmatched: 9. This CDR3 comprises 14 residues. Germline CDR1 reads MNHNS; CDR2 reads SASEGT. The chain's CDR3 is CASRSGTDRYEQYF. DNA of the CDR3: TGTGCCAGCAGGTCCGGGACAGATAGATACGAGCAGTACTTC.

The sample holds a few counts of this clone. The V call is TRBV27, the J call TRBJ1-5, with a weak D call TRBD1 (5 bases). Trimming took off 8 bases at V and 6 bases at J, with 11 bases between the two ends. Germline loops: CDR1 MNHEY, CDR2 SMNVEV (reference sequence). This CDR3 is 12 amino acids long. CDR3 in amino acids: CASGLQGQPQHF. CDR3 nucleotides: TGTGCCAGCGGCCTCCAGGGTCAGCCCCAGCATTTT.

This clone occurred a few times. J is TRBJ1-6 and V is TRBV5-1, with TRBD1 identical over 9 bases. There are 15 residues in the CDR3. With 4 bases clipped from V and 10 bases from J, the junction kept 9 bases outside the gene matches. Germline lookup yields CDR1 SGHRS and CDR2 YFSETQ. The CDR3 loop is CASSPGDRDRSPLHF. The CDR3 nucleotides are TGCGCCAGCAGCCCAGGGGACAGGGATCGATCACCCCTCCACTTT. Drawing the rest from reference TRBV5-1 and TRBJ1-6, the complete variable domain is KAGVTQTPRYLIKTRGQQVTLSCSPISGHRSVSWYQQTPGQGLQFLFEYFSETQRNKGNFPGRFSGRQFSNSRSEMNVSTLELGDSALYLCASSPGDRDRSPLHFGNGTRLTVT.

The chain recombines TRBV7-2 with TRBJ1-2; D call uncertain. The CDR3 spans 14 residues. V dropped 5 bases and J dropped 3 bases, with 13 bases sitting between them. Germline CDR1 SGHTA, CDR2 FQGNSA. The DNA for the CDR3 is TGTGCCAGCAGCCCAGCGGCAGGAGACTATGGCTACACCTTC. Amino acid sequence: CASSPAAGDYGYTF.

In this sample, this clone turned up once. The V and J genes are TRBV23-1 and TRBJ2-5; no reliable D call. TRBV23-1 carries the ORF label, with uncertain function. V was pared by 5 bases and J by 2 bases, with 15 bases between. The CDR3 has 15 amino acids. The CDR3 is CASSTCERGQETQYF. The CDR3 bases are TGCGCCAGCAGTACTTGCGAGCGTGGACAAGAGACCCAGTACTTC.

This clone was observed a few times. This chain links TRBV30 with TRBJ1-2, with D maybe TRBD1 (5 bases). V was pared by 5 bases and J by 4 bases, with 14 bases between. Germline V lookup: CDR1 GTSNPN, CDR2 SVGIG (reference sequence). The CDR3 has 13 residues. The DNA for the CDR3 is TGTGCCTGGGAGCAGGGAGACCTCTATGGCTACACCTTC. Translating it yields CAWEQGDLYGYTF.

This clone has more than one count but fewer than ten. The chain recombines TRBV29-1 with TRBJ2-2; TRBD1 agrees at 9 bases. Germline V lookup: CDR1 SQVTM, CDR2 ANQGSEA. Germline trimming cut 0 bases from V and 6 bases from J; bases unmatched to any gene: 8. CDR3 length: 16 residues. In nucleotides, the CDR3 is TGCAGCGTTGAAGATCCCCCGGGACAGGGTTCCGGGGAGCTGTTTTTT. The encoded protein is CSVEDPPGQGSGELFF.

This clone was detected only a few times. This rearrangement joins TRBV7-2 to TRBJ2-7, with 8 bases fitting TRBD1. Trimming took 1 base from V and 1 from J; bases not matched to a gene: 3. CDR3 length equals 15 residues. Per the germline V gene, CDR1 is SGHTA and CDR2 is FQGNSA. The chain's CDR3 is CASSLEGTGSYEQYF. The CDR3 region has the DNA TGTGCCAGCAGCTTAGAAGGGACAGGTTCCTACGAGCAGTACTTC.

The J gene is TRBJ1-1, the V gene TRBV11-3, with 9 nucleotides matching TRBD1. Germline CDR1 reads SGHNT; CDR2 reads YENEEA. The V gene end was trimmed by 5 bases and the J gene end by 7 bases; junction bases not matched to a gene: 8. This CDR3 contains 14 residues. The CDR3 DNA sequence: TGTGCCAGCAGCCAGGGACAGGGACGTTATGAAGCTTTCTTT. Protein product: CASSQGQGRYEAFF.

The sample holds a few counts of this clone. The chain is built from TRBV30 and TRBJ2-3; TRBD2 is a possible D gene (7 bases). CDR3 size: 13 residues. The germline CDR1 and CDR2 sequences are GTSNPN and SVGIG (reference sequence). V was cut by 2 bases and J by 4 bases, with 10 bases left in between. This chain's CDR3 is CAWSPGGPDTQYF. The DNA for the CDR3 is TGTGCCTGGAGTCCGGGGGGCCCAGATACGCAGTATTTT.